The clone carrying this TCR beta chain occurred once. The sample comes from a study of PD-1 blockade in classical Hodgkin lymphoma. The germline V and J ends were trimmed by 0 bases and 6 bases, with 5 bases remaining between them. The CDR3 is 13 residues long. The germline gives CDR1 MNHNY, CDR2 SVGAGI (reference sequence). Relapses following autologous stem cell transplantation were seen in all patients, with brentuximab vedotin exposure varying. Sequencing was performed with immunoSEQ multiplex PCR; in TCRdb, only in-frame clones are kept and a portion is missing. Here the sample spans about 30,000 clones, around 67% being singletons.

The sequence derives from a human donor with classical Hodgkin lymphoma. The sample consisted of peripheral blood mononuclear cells (PBMCs), taken before the second cycle of nivolumab. The chain uses TRBV6-6 and TRBJ2-2; no reliable D call. The DNA of the CDR3 is TGTGCCAGCAGTTACTCCTCCGCCGGGGAGCTGTTTTTT. Its protein product is CASSYSSAGELFF.